These 28 T cell receptor beta chains came from one sample sequenced in a study of CD8+ T cells in alopecia areata. RNA extraction and reverse transcription yielded cDNA as sequencing template. Profiled with immunoSEQ multiplex PCR; TCRdb holds only in-frame clones, not every one. The table includes some 190,000 clones, 51% detected once. Indicated treatment: oral pan-JAK inhibitor, 5-10 mg twice daily. The sample here was CD8+ T cells sorted from blood, taken around week 54, from a patient treated with tofacitinib. These receptors originate from a human donor with alopecia areata.

In DNA form, the CDR3 reads TGCGCCAGCAGCTTGGGCTGGGATGGGGAGCTGTTTTTT. The encoded protein is CASSLGWDGELFF. V and J are TRBV5-1 and TRBJ2-2, with D unresolved. V was trimmed by 0 bases and J by 8 bases, leaving 8 bases between them. CDR1 and CDR2 (germline): SGHRS, YFSETQ. CDR3 length equals 13 residues.

A few counts support this clone. V and J are TRBV6-5 and TRBJ2-3, with 9 bases aligning to TRBD1. After removal of 8 bases from V and 3 bases from J, the junction contained 3 bases not matched to a gene. CDR3 length: 13 residues. Germline-derived CDR1 and CDR2 are MNHEY and SVGAGI. CDR3 sequence: CASRTGETDTQYF. DNA for the CDR3: TGTGCCAGCCGGACAGGGGAAACAGATACGCAGTATTTT.

This rearrangement joins TRBV4-3 to TRBJ2-3; tentatively, D is TRBD1 (5 bases). Deletions cut 4 bases from V and 0 bases from J, with 11 bases between. The CDR3 covers 15 residues. Germline V gene sequence: CDR1 LGHNA, CDR2 YSLEER. CDR3 DNA: TGCGCCAGCAGCCGAACCAGGGCAAGCACAGATACGCAGTATTTT. It codes for CASSRTRASTDTQYF.

This clone has only a few counts. This chain joins TRBV12-5 and TRBJ2-3, with D tentatively TRBD1 (5 bases). Per the germline V gene, CDR1 is LGHNT and CDR2 is FRNRAP. This CDR3 contains 14 residues. V dropped 6 bases and J dropped 8 bases, with 18 bases sitting between them. The CDR3 region is CASGETVGVGTQYF. For the CDR3, the DNA is TGTGCTAGTGGCGAGACAGTTGGTGTCGGTACGCAGTATTTT.

This clone came up a few times. The V gene is TRBV4-1, the J gene TRBJ2-5, with 10 bases identical to TRBD2. V lost 3 bases and J lost 5; bases outside the gene matches: 12. Germline-derived CDR1 and CDR2 are MGHRA and YSYEKL. This CDR3 spans 17 amino acids. This CDR3 is CASSQWTSGTIRETQYF. In nucleotides, the CDR3 is TGCGCCAGCAGCCAGTGGACTAGCGGCACCATACGCGAGACCCAGTACTTC.

The chain combines TRBV29-1 with TRBJ2-5; D may be TRBD2 (6 bases). The CDR3 spans 12 residues. Germline V gives CDR1 SQVTM, CDR2 ANQGSEA. Deletions cut 7 bases from V and 5 bases from J, with 14 bases between. CDR3 nucleotides: TGCAGCGCCTTAGGAGGGTCGGAGACCCAGTACTTC. Its protein product is CSALGGSETQYF.

The rearrangement joins TRBV9 to TRBJ1-1; a weak D match, TRBD1 (5 bases). The CDR3 runs 14 residues. The germline V and J ends were trimmed by 0 bases and 5 bases, with 11 bases remaining between them. From germline, CDR1 is SGDLS and CDR2 YYNGEE. The CDR3: CASSVGGGRTEAFF. The CDR3 region has the DNA TGTGCCAGCAGCGTAGGGGGCGGTCGAACTGAAGCTTTCTTT.

This chain connects TRBV6-5 to TRBJ2-5; 8 bases line up with TRBD2. The CDR3 is 12 amino acids. Trimming took 6 bases from V and 5 from J; bases not matched to a gene: 2. Germline assignment: CDR1 MNHEY and CDR2 SVGAGI. As DNA, the CDR3 is TGTGCCAGCAGCCCGGGGGGGGAGACCCAGTACTTC. Protein sequence: CASSPGGETQYF.

The CDR3 spells CASKKQGARDEQYF. The CDR3, as DNA: TGTGCCAGCAAGAAACAGGGGGCGCGGGACGAGCAGTACTTC. The chain recombines TRBV6-5 with TRBJ2-7, with TRBD1 identical over 9 bases. The CDR3 loop spans 14 amino acids. Trimming took 7 bases from V and 5 from J; bases not matched to a gene: 9. Germline CDR1 and CDR2: MNHEY and SVGAGI.

The chain is built from TRBV7-9 and TRBJ2-7, with D perhaps matching TRBD2 (6 bases). The V gene's germline CDR1 is SEHNR and CDR2 FQNEAQ (reference sequence). V was pared by 5 bases and J by 5 bases, with 16 bases between. The CDR3 contains 14 residues. The DNA for the CDR3 is TGTGCCAGCAGCCACCCGGGACTCAGCCACGAGCAGTACTTC. Translated, it gives CASSHPGLSHEQYF.

V gene TRBV15 combines with J gene TRBJ1-1; tentative D call: TRBD1 (5 bases). The germline CDR1 and CDR2 sequences are LNHNV and YYDKDF (reference sequence). The ends were cut back, 5 bases at V and 1 base at J, with 11 bases in the middle. The CDR3 is made up of 14 amino acids. CDR3 coding DNA: TGTGCCACCAGCCCCGGGGGACGGAACACTGAAGCTTTCTTT. Translating it yields CATSPGGRNTEAFF.

In its sample, this clone was seen a few times. J is TRBJ1-1 and V is TRBV27; the match to TRBD1 covers 8 bases. Unmatched junction bases numbered 10, after V lost 7 bases and J lost 3 bases. The CDR3 runs 15 residues. CDR1 MNHEY and CDR2 SMNVEV come from the germline V gene (reference sequence). CDR3 sequence reads: CASTTGQGTDTEAFF. Here the CDR3 DNA reads TGTGCCAGCACAACCGGACAGGGTACGGACACTGAAGCTTTCTTT.

The J gene is TRBJ1-2, the V gene TRBV27; a possible D gene is TRBD1 (5 bases). The germline gives CDR1 MNHEY, CDR2 SMNVEV (reference sequence). Trimming stripped 4 bases from V and 0 bases from J, with 9 bases between. The CDR3 runs 14 residues. The DNA for the CDR3 is TGTGCCAGCAGTTCCGGGGGACCTAACTATGGCTACACCTTC. Amino acids: CASSSGGPNYGYTF.

J is TRBJ1-1 and V is TRBV19; 9 bases are shared with TRBD1. Germline-derived CDR1 and CDR2 are LNHDA and SQIVND (reference sequence). The trim removed 4 bases at V and 3 bases at J, leaving 3 bases unmatched. The length of the CDR3 is 14 residues. The CDR3 here is CASSTGQGYTEAFF. DNA for the CDR3: TGTGCCAGTAGTACCGGACAGGGGTACACTGAAGCTTTCTTT.

V usage is TRBV2 and J usage is TRBJ1-2; 8 bases align to TRBD1. V was pared by 4 bases and J by 4 bases, with 11 bases of the junction left unmatched. Germline V gene data show CDR1 as SNHLY and CDR2 as FYNNEI. This CDR3 contains 16 residues. The CDR3 here is CASSALRRQGSYGYTF. CDR3 in DNA: TGTGCCAGCAGTGCTTTAAGGAGACAGGGGAGCTATGGCTACACCTTC.

The chain carries TRBV30 and TRBJ1-2; 7 bases map to TRBD1. J was trimmed by 5 bases and V by 5 bases; bases with no gene match: 8. The V gene's germline CDR1 is GTSNPN and CDR2 SVGIG (reference sequence). This CDR3 contains 13 residues. The CDR3 sequence: CAWSGTESYGYTF. The CDR3 DNA is TGTGCCTGGTCCGGGACAGAGTCTTATGGCTACACCTTC.

Only a few counts were recorded for this clone. The CDR3 is CASSLALAGGYNEQFF. CDR3 nucleotide sequence: TGTGCCAGCAGCTTAGCGCTAGCGGGGGGTTACAATGAGCAGTTCTTC. V usage is TRBV7-9 and J usage is TRBJ2-1; 11 bases fit TRBD2. The CDR3 loop spans 16 amino acids. V was clipped by 0 bases and J by 4 bases; unmatched bases: 2. Germline loops: CDR1 SEHNR, CDR2 FQNEAQ (reference sequence).

The chain uses TRBV6-6 and TRBJ1-2, with 9 bases identical to TRBD1. Per the germline V gene, CDR1 is MNHNY and CDR2 is SVGAGI (reference sequence). CDR3 size: 16 residues. Trimming cost V 2 bases and J 8 bases; bases outside gene matches: 12. Here the CDR3 DNA reads TGTGCCAGCAGTTACGGGGGACAGGGATTGACTAAGGGCTACACCTTC. Its protein is CASSYGGQGLTKGYTF.

The J gene is TRBJ1-1, the V gene TRBV27; 8 positions agree with TRBD1. The V segment lost 5 bases and the J segment 5 bases; nucleotides outside the gene matches: 7. The CDR3 is 14 amino acids. CDR1 MNHEY and CDR2 SMNVEV come from the germline V gene (reference sequence). The CDR3 reads CASSPDRGWTEAFF. In nucleotides, the CDR3 is TGTGCCAGCAGTCCCGACAGGGGTTGGACTGAAGCTTTCTTT.

The chain employs TRBV7-9 and TRBJ1-2; 7 bases line up with TRBD1. V lost 2 bases to trimming and J lost 6 bases; unmatched junction nucleotides: 3. The CDR3 extends over 13 amino acids. The germline CDR1 and CDR2 sequences are SEHNR and FQNEAQ (reference sequence). This chain's CDR3 is CASSLLTGDGYTF. Written as DNA, the CDR3 is TGTGCCAGCAGCTTATTAACAGGGGATGGCTACACCTTC.

The rearrangement links TRBV29-1 to TRBJ2-7, with D unclear. The germline V gene has CDR1 SQVTM and CDR2 ANQGSEA. Between the trimmed V and J ends, which lost 5 bases and 1 base, there was a span of 12 bases. The CDR3 loop spans 13 amino acids. DNA of the CDR3: TGCAGCGTTCGTGACTCCGTTTCCTACGAGCAGTACTTC. This encodes CSVRDSVSYEQYF.

The chain employs TRBV2 and TRBJ2-1; D might be TRBD1 (5 bases). Germline lookup yields CDR1 SNHLY and CDR2 FYNNEI. V lost 10 bases to trimming and J lost 2 bases, with 15 bases between them. CDR3 size: 14 residues. CDR3 in DNA: TGTGCCACTCCACAAAAGGGGCCCTACAATGAGCAGTTCTTC. It yields the protein CATPQKGPYNEQFF.

V and J are TRBV27 and TRBJ2-1; 14 nucleotides match TRBD2. The CDR3 is made up of 15 amino acids. Germline assignment: CDR1 MNHEY and CDR2 SMNVEV (reference sequence). J was trimmed by 6 bases and V by 4 bases; bases with no gene match: 2. The CDR3 is CASSYGTSGGNEQFF. CDR3 DNA: TGTGCCAGCAGTTACGGGACTAGCGGGGGCAATGAGCAGTTCTTC.

J is TRBJ1-1 and V is TRBV19; D may be TRBD1 (5 bases). The V end was cut by 3 bases, the J end by 1 base, with 12 bases between. CDR3 length: 15 amino acids. The germline CDR1 and CDR2 sequences are LNHDA and SQIVND (reference sequence). CDR3 residues: CASSISTVWNTEAFF. The CDR3 bases are TGTGCCAGTAGTATTTCGACAGTCTGGAACACTGAAGCTTTCTTT.

In its sample, this clone was seen a few times. The rearrangement uses TRBV7-8 and TRBJ2-1; 7 nucleotides line up with TRBD1. The junction had 3 bases not matched to a gene; V was cut back by 2 bases and J by 5 bases. This CDR3 is 14 amino acids long. The germline gives CDR1 SGHVS, CDR2 FQNEAQ. The CDR3 loop reads CASSLLQGDNEQFF. Here the CDR3 DNA reads TGTGCCAGCAGCTTATTGCAGGGGGACAATGAGCAGTTCTTC.

The CDR3 loop reads CATSRGGEEQPQHF. The CDR3 coding sequence is TGTGCCACCAGCAGAGGGGGGGAGGAGCAGCCCCAGCATTTT. The chain uses TRBV15 and TRBJ1-5; possibly TRBD1 for D (5 bases). Trimming shortened V by 1 base and J by 7 bases, and 11 bases separated the two germline ends. Germline V gives CDR1 LNHNV, CDR2 YYDKDF (reference sequence). The CDR3 is 14 amino acids.

This clone was observed a handful of times. The V gene is TRBV4-3, the J gene TRBJ1-1, with TRBD1 identical over 9 bases. V gave up 3 bases and J gave up 4 bases; unmatched junction bases: 6. The CDR3 length is 15 residues. CDR1 is LGHNA, CDR2 YSLEER, per germline. CDR3 DNA sequence: TGCGCCAGCAGCCACCCGGACAGGGGAGGCACTGAAGCTTTCTTT. This gives the protein CASSHPDRGGTEAFF.

This clone was recorded a few times. This chain links TRBV14 with TRBJ2-6; 11 bases are a match to TRBD2. The CDR3 is 19 residues long. The germline CDR1 and CDR2 sequences are SGHDN and FVKESK. V lost 5 bases to trimming and J lost 2 bases; unmatched junction nucleotides: 11. The CDR3 loop is CASSKGVASGGPGANVLTF. As DNA, the CDR3 is TGTGCCAGCAGCAAAGGGGTTGCTAGCGGGGGGCCTGGGGCCAACGTCCTGACTTTC.